These 13 T cell receptor beta chains share one sample of origin, sequenced in a study of sequential checkpoint blockade in melanoma. Clones were sequenced by immunoSEQ multiplex PCR, and TCRdb holds only the in-frame ones, with some missing. The profile shows more than 2,500 clones, 22% of them singletons. Indicated treatment: randomized to nivolumab then ipilimumab (arm A) or the reverse (arm B). Specimen: tumor tissue (inferred from file names), collected from a patient given nivolumab and ipilimumab in sequence. The receptors come from a human donor with melanoma.

This clone occurred once. The V and J genes are TRBV19 and TRBJ2-7; 7 bases agree with TRBD1. Germline V gene data show CDR1 as LNHDA and CDR2 as SQIVND (reference sequence). This CDR3 has 13 amino acids. The V and J ends lost 5 bases and 7 bases, in that order; junction bases with no gene match: 8. The chain's CDR3 is CASSVPGQMEQYF. The CDR3 region has the DNA TGTGCCAGTAGTGTTCCGGGACAGATGGAGCAGTACTTC. The entire variable domain, with the rest obtained from reference TRBV19 and TRBJ2-7, is as follows: DGGITQSPKYLFRKEGQNVTLSCEQNLNHDAMYWYRQDPGQGLRLIYYSQIVNDFQKGDIAEGYSVSREKKESFPLTVTSAQKNPTAFYLCASSVPGQMEQYFGPGTRLTVT.

V gene TRBV30 combines with J gene TRBJ1-2; 9 bases agree with TRBD1. The CDR3 has 15 amino acids. CDR1 GTSNPN and CDR2 SVGIG come from the germline V gene (reference sequence). V lost 1 base and J lost 4; bases outside the gene matches: 7. The CDR3 spells CAWSEDRGSFYGYTF. The DNA for the CDR3 is TGTGCCTGGAGTGAAGACAGGGGGTCCTTCTATGGCTACACCTTC.

This clone turned up a few times. The chain combines TRBV9 with TRBJ2-7; D gene ambiguous. Germline-derived CDR1 and CDR2 are SGDLS and YYNGEE. The CDR3 contains 15 residues. The ends were cut back, 0 bases at V and 5 bases at J, with 15 bases in the middle. The DNA of the CDR3 is TGTGCCAGCAGCGTAGGTGGCAGGCCCCTTGACGAGCAGTACTTC. Translation gives CASSVGGRPLDEQYF. Drawing the rest from reference TRBV9 and TRBJ2-7, the complete variable domain is DSGVTQTPKHLITATGQRVTLRCSPRSGDLSVYWYQQSLDQGLQFLIQYYNGEERAKGNILERFSAQQFPDLHSELNLSSLELGDSALYFCASSVGGRPLDEQYFGPGTRLTVT.

This clone is medium-sized in the sample. The chain combines TRBV6-8 with TRBJ2-3, with 8 bases that match TRBD2. After removal of 1 base from V and 5 bases from J, the junction contained 2 bases not matched to a gene. CDR3 length: 14 amino acids. Germline CDR1 MNHGY, CDR2 SAAAGT. The DNA of the CDR3 is TGTGCCAGCAGTTACTTTGCGGGGGGAGATACGCAGTATTTT. This gives the protein CASSYFAGGDTQYF.

A few counts support this clone. The chain has TRBV12-5 and TRBJ2-7, with D perhaps TRBD1 or TRBD2 (5 bases each). Germline loops: CDR1 LGHNT, CDR2 FRNRAP. CDR3 length: 12 residues. The CDR3 bases are TGTGCCAGCCGAGGGGAGTCCTACGAGCAGTACTTC. Encoded protein: CASRGESYEQYF.

Only a few counts were recorded for this clone. This CDR3 is also generated by other DNA sequences in the sample. The chain carries TRBV5-1 and TRBJ2-7; TRBD1 might be the D (6 bases). Per germline, CDR1 SGHRS and CDR2 YFSETQ. This CDR3 is 14 amino acids long. V was pared by 0 bases and J by 2 bases, with 9 bases between. CDR3 protein: CASSLAQGPYEQYF. CDR3 DNA sequence: TGCGCCAGCAGCTTGGCACAGGGACCCTACGAGCAGTACTTC. Full variable domain (outside the CDR3, taken from reference TRBV5-1 and TRBJ2-7): KAGVTQTPRYLIKTRGQQVTLSCSPISGHRSVSWYQQTPGQGLQFLFEYFSETQRNKGNFPGRFSGRQFSNSRSEMNVSTLELGDSALYLCASSLAQGPYEQYFGPGTRLTVT.

This clone was seen only a few times. The V gene is TRBV28, the J gene TRBJ2-3; maybe TRBD1 (5 bases). The CDR3 runs to 16 residues. Germline assignment: CDR1 MDHEN and CDR2 SYDVKM. V lost 2 bases and J lost 1, with 13 bases in between. The CDR3 protein is CASSLRGSPGTDTQYF. CDR3 bases: TGTGCCAGCAGTTTAAGGGGTTCCCCTGGCACAGATACGCAGTATTTT.

The chain uses TRBV5-1 and TRBJ1-1, with 9 bases aligning to TRBD1. The ends lost 3 bases at V and 8 bases at J; junction bases unmatched: 8. The CDR3 loop spans 14 amino acids. Germline V CDR1 and CDR2: SGHRS, YFSETQ. The CDR3, as DNA: TGCGCCAGCAGCTACGTTGGGGACAGGGTAGAAGCTTTCTTT. Its translation: CASSYVGDRVEAFF.

In DNA, the CDR3 is TGTGCCACCAGCAAAAGCGGGAGTAGCCGGTCTAGCACAGATACGCAGTATTTT. Its translation is CATSKSGSSRSSTDTQYF. V and J are TRBV15 and TRBJ2-3; 8 bases are shared with TRBD2. The CDR3 sequence is 18 residues long. Germline CDR1 and CDR2: LNHNV and YYDKDF (reference sequence). V was pared by 4 bases and J by 0 bases, with 12 bases of the junction left unmatched.

The chain links TRBV5-1 to TRBJ2-3; 8 nucleotides align to TRBD2. Looked up from germline, CDR1 is SGHRS and CDR2 is YFSETQ. This CDR3 region has 14 residues. Trimming at V came to 0 bases and at J to 4 bases, leaving 1 base not matched to a gene. In DNA, the CDR3 is TGCGCCAGCAGCTTGGCCGGGGGGGCAGATACGCAGTATTTT. Its protein product is CASSLAGGADTQYF. The whole variable domain, remainder taken from reference TRBV5-1 and TRBJ2-3, is KAGVTQTPRYLIKTRGQQVTLSCSPISGHRSVSWYQQTPGQGLQFLFEYFSETQRNKGNFPGRFSGRQFSNSRSEMNVSTLELGDSALYLCASSLAGGADTQYFGPGTRLTVL.

This clone was observed a few times. The V call is TRBV6-8, the J call TRBJ1-1, with a tentative D call TRBD1 (5 bases). Germline CDR1 and CDR2: MNHGY and SAAAGT. V gave up 6 bases and J gave up 5 bases, with 16 bases separating them. The CDR3 covers 14 residues. The CDR3 spells CASRRLGVGTEAFF. CDR3 nucleotide sequence: TGTGCCAGCAGGCGGCTAGGGGTCGGGACTGAAGCTTTCTTT.

The rearrangement joins TRBV30 to TRBJ2-7; weak D call: TRBD1 (5 bases). Per germline, CDR1 GTSNPN and CDR2 SVGIG (reference sequence). Trimming removed 8 bases from V and 3 bases from J, with 17 bases in between. The length of the CDR3 is 13 residues. The CDR3 sequence: CAAQDSLLYEQYF. As DNA, the CDR3 is TGTGCCGCCCAAGACAGTCTGCTCTACGAGCAGTACTTC.

Judged by abundance, this clone is medium-sized (0.01 to 0.1%). This sequence joins TRBV11-3 and TRBJ2-1; 8 nucleotides line up with TRBD1. The V gene end was trimmed by 6 bases and the J gene end by 5 bases; junction bases not matched to a gene: 9. The germline V gene encodes CDR1 SGHNT and CDR2 YENEEA. This CDR3 is 15 amino acids long. CDR3 in DNA: TGTGCCAGCAGAAATCAGACAGGGGCCCACAATGAGCAGTTCTTC. It codes for CASRNQTGAHNEQFF.